This entry concerns a single T cell receptor beta chain. V shed 0 bases, J shed 8 bases, and the junction held 7 bases outside the gene matches. Germline V lookup: CDR1 SNHLY, CDR2 FYNNEI. This CDR3 contains 18 residues. In the source study's methods: Scientists estimated how many nucleated cells there were by amplifying reference gene primers. The data were produced by immunoSEQ multiplex PCR, yet TCRdb's version contains in-frame clones alone and is incomplete. D and trimming were read from the DNA, whereas the V and J calls and clone size are those reported in that table. The sample includes tens of thousands of clones, approximately 90% of them seen just once. This record comes from a study of blood T cell repertoires in COVID-19. Study at large: Samples taken during acute and convalescent COVID-19 were collected in the United States, Italy and Spain. In each case, the material was cDNA or gDNA derived from T cells, B-cell-depleted T cells, or PBMCs.

This chain joins TRBV2 and TRBJ2-1; 16 positions match TRBD2. This receptor was identified in an older man with active COVID-19. Material for sequencing was peripheral blood. CDR3 coding DNA: TGTGCCAGCAGTGAAGCCGGGACTAGCGGGGGGGCCCCTTATGAGCAGTTCTTC. This sequence encodes CASSEAGTSGGAPYEQFF.